The next 25 T cell receptor beta chains were all read from a single sample in a study of PD-1 blockade in classical Hodgkin lymphoma. Method: immunoSEQ multiplex PCR; TCRdb's copy keeps in-frame clones and lacks some. The sample includes 75,000 to 100,000 clones, 75% to 85% of them seen just once. Brentuximab vedotin exposure varied, and every patient relapsed after autologous stem cell transplantation. Sample: peripheral blood mononuclear cells (PBMCs), taken before the second cycle of nivolumab. The receptors originated from a human donor with classical Hodgkin lymphoma.

The rearrangement joins TRBV5-6 to TRBJ2-1; the D gene is possibly TRBD2 (5 bases). There are 14 residues in the CDR3. Germline values: CDR1 SGHDT, CDR2 YYEEEE. V gave up 5 bases and J gave up 7 bases, with 16 bases separating them. CDR3 in amino acids: CASSRTGILNEQFF. CDR3 nucleotides: TGTGCCAGCAGTCGTACCGGGATCCTTAATGAGCAGTTCTTC. The whole variable domain, filled in from reference TRBV5-6 and TRBJ2-1, reads DAGVTQSPTHLIKTRGQQVTLRCSPKSGHDTVSWYQQALGQGPQFIFQYYEEEERQRGNFPDRFSGHQFPNYSSELNVNALLLGDSALYLCASSRTGILNEQFFGPGTRLTVL.

This clone is a singleton in its sample. V is TRBV30 and J is TRBJ2-7; 9 nucleotides align to TRBD2. V lost 2 bases, J lost 3 bases, and 5 bases stayed unmatched. CDR1 and CDR2 from the germline V gene are GTSNPN and SVGIG (reference sequence). The CDR3 extends over 14 amino acids. The chain's CDR3 is CAWSRASGNYEQYF. The CDR3 coding sequence is TGTGCCTGGAGTAGAGCTAGCGGGAACTACGAGCAGTACTTC. Drawing the rest from reference TRBV30 and TRBJ2-7, the complete variable domain is SQTIHQWPATLVQPVGSPLSLECTVEGTSNPNLYWYRQAAGRGLQLLFYSVGIGQISSEVPQNLSASRPQDRQFILSSKKLLLSDSGFYLCAWSRASGNYEQYFGPGTRLTVT.

This clone was seen a handful of times. The V gene is TRBV10-3, the J gene TRBJ2-7; possibly TRBD1 or TRBD2 for D (5 bases each). Germline V CDR1 and CDR2: ENHRY, SYGVKD. Trimming shortened V by 0 bases and J by 3 bases, and 9 bases separated the two germline ends. The CDR3 covers 14 residues. The CDR3 DNA is TGTGCCATCAGTGAGTCTGGGACCGACTACGAGCAGTACTTC. It is translated as CAISESGTDYEQYF.

The J gene is TRBJ2-4, the V gene TRBV9; 9 bases fit TRBD1. The V gene end was trimmed by 3 bases and the J gene end by 8 bases; junction bases not matched to a gene: 3. Germline V gene data show CDR1 as SGDLS and CDR2 as YYNGEE. This CDR3 is 13 amino acids long. The CDR3 DNA is TGTGCCAGCAGCGCCCGACAGGGGGACATTCAGTACTTC. It yields the protein CASSARQGDIQYF.

The chain employs TRBV19 and TRBJ2-3; TRBD2 is a possible D gene (5 bases). CDR1 LNHDA and CDR2 SQIVND come from the germline V gene (reference sequence). Trimming left V 1 base short and J 4 bases short, with 6 bases between. The CDR3 contains 13 residues. In nucleotides, the CDR3 is TGTGCCAGTAGTATAGCTAGCCCAGATACGCAGTATTTT. Translating it yields CASSIASPDTQYF.

This clone was seen a single time. The chain employs TRBV11-3 and TRBJ1-5; D is unresolved. The V gene lost 1 base and the J gene lost 3 bases, with 7 bases spanning the gap. The CDR3 is 14 amino acids. Germline V lookup: CDR1 SGHNT, CDR2 YENEEA. This CDR3 reads CASSLAVINQPQHF. CDR3 sequence (DNA): TGTGCCAGCAGCTTAGCCGTCATCAATCAGCCCCAGCATTTT.

This chain links TRBV5-1 with TRBJ1-4; D uncertain. This CDR3 is 14 amino acids long. The V and J ends lost 2 bases and 4 bases respectively, with 9 bases between them. The germline CDR1 and CDR2 sequences are SGHRS and YFSETQ. The CDR3 nucleotides are TGCGCCAGCAGCTTAGGCCAGCTTAATGAAAAACTGTTTTTT. Protein: CASSLGQLNEKLFF.

The chain joins TRBV9 to TRBJ1-1, with 7 bases identical to TRBD1. CDR3 length: 13 amino acids. CDR1 is SGDLS, CDR2 YYNGEE, per germline. V lost 4 bases to trimming and J lost 5 bases; unmatched junction nucleotides: 5. This CDR3 reads CASSPTGATEAFF. The CDR3 DNA reads TGTGCCAGCAGCCCAACAGGGGCAACTGAAGCTTTCTTT.

The chain joins TRBV29-1 to TRBJ2-7, with D hard to call. V lost 6 bases to trimming and J lost 6 bases, with 12 bases between them. The CDR3 spans 11 residues. Germline V lookup: CDR1 SQVTM, CDR2 ANQGSEA. The CDR3 coding sequence is TGCAGCGTCGCAAACTCAGCCGAGCAGTACTTC. Its translation: CSVANSAEQYF.

The V call is TRBV2, the J call TRBJ1-1; the D is unclear. This CDR3 comprises 13 residues. V was pared by 7 bases and J by 11 bases, with 20 bases between. Germline V CDR1 and CDR2: SNHLY, FYNNEI. In DNA form, the CDR3 reads TGTGCCAGCACCGATAGGCCCAGAACCAGGGCTTTCTTT. Its translation: CASTDRPRTRAFF.

The J gene is TRBJ2-2, the V gene TRBV5-1; unclear D gene. CDR1 is SGHRS and CDR2 is YFSETQ in the germline V gene. The CDR3 is made up of 13 amino acids. Trimming cost V 4 bases and J 2 bases, with 6 bases left between them. DNA of the CDR3: TGCGCCAGCAGCAAAGATAACACCGGGGAGCTGTTTTTT. This sequence encodes CASSKDNTGELFF.

A remark on this clone: One end of the junction does not line up with germline, which may come from a read error. The chain links TRBV5-4 to TRBJ2-7; D gene uncertain. The germline CDR1 and CDR2 sequences are SGHNT and YYREEE (reference sequence). The CDR3 contains 14 residues. CDR3 protein: CASSFVPTLYEQCF. CDR3 nucleotide sequence: TGTGCCAGCAGCTTTGTTCCCACCCTCTACGAGCAGTGCTTC.

The V and J genes are TRBV6-5 and TRBJ2-7; D not certain. Germline V gene lookup returns CDR1 MNHEY and CDR2 SVGAGI. This CDR3 spans 13 amino acids. V was trimmed by 2 bases and J by 1 base, leaving 6 bases between them. DNA for the CDR3: TGTGCCAGCAGTTACGTCGCTTCCTACGAGCAGTACTTC. This encodes CASSYVASYEQYF.

This clone showed up just once. The chain combines TRBV28 with TRBJ2-2, with D unresolved. V gave up 5 bases and J gave up 7 bases, with 17 bases separating them. Per germline, CDR1 MDHEN and CDR2 SYDVKM. CDR3 length: 15 residues. The CDR3 loop reads CASSPPWAGHGELFF. CDR3 coding DNA: TGTGCCAGCAGTCCCCCATGGGCAGGCCACGGGGAGCTGTTTTTT. Together with reference TRBV28 and TRBJ2-2, the CDR3 gives the full variable domain: DVKVTQSSRYLVKRTGEKVFLECVQDMDHENMFWYRQDPGLGLRLIYFSYDVKMKEKGDIPEGYSVSREKKERFSLILESASTNQTSMYLCASSPPWAGHGELFFGEGSRLTVL.

This chain joins TRBV2 and TRBJ2-2, with 10 bases identical to TRBD1. The CDR3 covers 16 residues. Germline lookup yields CDR1 SNHLY and CDR2 FYNNEI. The trim removed 6 bases at V and 5 bases at J, leaving 9 bases unmatched. The DNA of the CDR3 is TGTGCCAGCAGGACCGGGACAGGGGAGCGTACCGGGGAGCTGTTTTTT. This gives the protein CASRTGTGERTGELFF.

The rearrangement uses TRBV7-2 and TRBJ2-1, with TRBD2 matching over 13 bases. The germline CDR1 and CDR2 sequences are SGHTA and FQGNSA. The CDR3 has 17 amino acids. With 5 bases clipped from V and 6 bases from J, the junction kept 10 bases outside the gene matches. Here the CDR3 reads CASSITSGRAFRNEQFF. CDR3 sequence (DNA): TGTGCCAGCAGCATAACTAGCGGGAGGGCCTTTCGCAATGAGCAGTTCTTC.

The genes are TRBV5-4 and TRBJ2-4; no reliable D call. This CDR3 spans 13 amino acids. V shed 0 bases and J shed 5 bases, with 6 bases lying between them. Germline CDR1 and CDR2: SGHNT and YYREEE (reference sequence). CDR3 coding DNA: TGTGCCAGCAGCTTGGAACCCGAAAACATTCAGTACTTC. It codes for CASSLEPENIQYF.

This chain joins TRBV5-1 and TRBJ2-1; no clear D gene. The CDR3 length is 14 residues. V was shortened by 0 bases and J by 3 bases, with 7 bases between the two germline ends. Germline V lookup: CDR1 SGHRS, CDR2 YFSETQ. CDR3 DNA sequence: TGCGCCAGCAGCTTGGAAGGCGGCTACAATGAGCAGTTCTTC. Translated, it gives CASSLEGGYNEQFF.

This clone was counted once. The rearrangement links TRBV11-2 to TRBJ2-6; TRBD1 matches 8 bases. The CDR3 spans 19 residues. Germline V gene lookup returns CDR1 SGHAT and CDR2 FQNNGV. Trimming removed 4 bases from V and 2 bases from J; junction bases left unmatched: 13. The CDR3 DNA sequence: TGTGCCAGCAGCTCCCCTCCCGGGACAGGTAGGCCTGGGGCCAACGTCCTGACTTTC. Translated, it gives CASSSPPGTGRPGANVLTF.

The chain combines TRBV15 with TRBJ2-1; TRBD1 or TRBD2 may be the D gene (5 bases each). V lost 8 bases, J lost 11 bases, and 13 bases lay in between. Germline V lookup: CDR1 LNHNV, CDR2 YYDKDF (reference sequence). The length of the CDR3 is 11 residues. The CDR3 here is CATAGRDQQFF. The CDR3 coding sequence is TGTGCCACCGCCGGCCGGGACCAGCAGTTCTTC.

This clone was found a few times. This chain joins TRBV9 and TRBJ1-2; tentative D call: TRBD1 (6 bases). V gave up 0 bases and J gave up 7 bases, with 7 bases separating them. The CDR3 consists of 12 residues. CDR1 is SGDLS and CDR2 is YYNGEE in the germline V gene. This chain's CDR3 is CASSVVGGGYTF. In DNA, the CDR3 is TGTGCCAGCAGCGTAGTAGGGGGTGGCTACACCTTC.

The chain recombines TRBV30 with TRBJ2-1; the D gene is possibly TRBD2 (5 bases). CDR3 length equals 16 residues. The V and J ends lost 3 bases and 6 bases respectively, with 21 bases between them. Germline CDR1 is GTSNPN and CDR2 is SVGIG (reference sequence). The chain's CDR3 is CAWSPWTGIGVNEQFF. For the CDR3, the DNA is TGTGCCTGGAGCCCTTGGACCGGGATCGGCGTCAATGAGCAGTTCTTC.

The chain recombines TRBV9 with TRBJ2-6; 7 bases fit TRBD1. There are 16 residues in the CDR3. Germline CDR1 reads SGDLS; CDR2 reads YYNGEE. Unmatched junction bases numbered 8, after V lost 4 bases and J lost 4 bases. This chain's CDR3 is CASSPRQGLGANVLTF. DNA of the CDR3: TGTGCCAGCAGCCCCCGACAGGGCCTGGGGGCCAACGTCCTGACTTTC.

This clone turned up a few times. The V call is TRBV5-1, the J call TRBJ1-1; 7 nucleotides match TRBD1. The CDR3 is made up of 13 amino acids. The germline gives CDR1 SGHRS, CDR2 YFSETQ. V gave up 4 bases and J gave up 4 bases; unmatched junction bases: 4. This CDR3 is CASSRDRGTEAFF. CDR3 bases: TGCGCCAGCAGCCGGGACAGAGGCACTGAAGCTTTCTTT.

The table lists this clone with a count of one. This chain links TRBV5-1 with TRBJ1-5; D gene ambiguous. This CDR3 region has 13 residues. Germline V gene sequence: CDR1 SGHRS, CDR2 YFSETQ. Trimming shortened V by 4 bases and J by 3 bases, and 8 bases separated the two germline ends. In DNA, the CDR3 is TGCGCCAGCAGCCCCGACAACAATCAGCCCCAGCATTTT. Translation: CASSPDNNQPQHF.